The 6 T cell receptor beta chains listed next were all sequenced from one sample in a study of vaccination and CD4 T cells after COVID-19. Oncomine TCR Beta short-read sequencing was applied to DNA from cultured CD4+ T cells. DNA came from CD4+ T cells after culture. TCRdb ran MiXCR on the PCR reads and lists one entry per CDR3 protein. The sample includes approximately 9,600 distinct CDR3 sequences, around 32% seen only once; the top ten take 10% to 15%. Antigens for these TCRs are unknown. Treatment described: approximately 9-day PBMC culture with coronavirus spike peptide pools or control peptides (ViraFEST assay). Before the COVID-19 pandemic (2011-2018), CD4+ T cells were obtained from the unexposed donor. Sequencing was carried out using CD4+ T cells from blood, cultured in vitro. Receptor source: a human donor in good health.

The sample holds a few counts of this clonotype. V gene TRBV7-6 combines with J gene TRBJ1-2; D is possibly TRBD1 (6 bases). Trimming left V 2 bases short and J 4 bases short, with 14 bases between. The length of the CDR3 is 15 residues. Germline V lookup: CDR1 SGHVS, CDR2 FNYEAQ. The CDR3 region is CASSLRGGQSYGYTF. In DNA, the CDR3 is TGTGCCAGCAGCTTAAGGGGAGGACAGTCCTATGGCTACACCTTC.

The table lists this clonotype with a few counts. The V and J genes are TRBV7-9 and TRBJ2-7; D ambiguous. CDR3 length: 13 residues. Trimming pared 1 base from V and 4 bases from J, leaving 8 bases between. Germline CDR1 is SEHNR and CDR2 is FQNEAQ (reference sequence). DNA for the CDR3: TGTGCCAGCAGCTTAGTTCAGACTTACGAGCAGTACTTC. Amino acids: CASSLVQTYEQYF.

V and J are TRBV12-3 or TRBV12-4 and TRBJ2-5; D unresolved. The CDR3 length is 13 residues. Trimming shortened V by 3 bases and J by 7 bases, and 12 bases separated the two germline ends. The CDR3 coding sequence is TGTGCCAGCAGTTTTTTAGGGTTGGCGACCCAGTACTTC. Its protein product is CASSFLGLATQYF.

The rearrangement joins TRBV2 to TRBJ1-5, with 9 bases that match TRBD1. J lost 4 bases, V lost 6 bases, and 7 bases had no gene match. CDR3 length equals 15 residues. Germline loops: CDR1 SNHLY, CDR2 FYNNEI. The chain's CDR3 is CASSQQGAQNQPQHF. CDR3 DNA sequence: TGTGCCAGCAGCCAACAGGGGGCCCAAAATCAGCCCCAGCATTTT. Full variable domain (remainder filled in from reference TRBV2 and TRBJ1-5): EPEVTQTPSHQVTQMGQEVILRCVPISNHLYFYWYRQILGQKVEFLVSFYNNEISEKSEIFDDQFSVERPDGSNFTLKIRSTKLEDSAMYFCASSQQGAQNQPQHFGDGTRLSIL.

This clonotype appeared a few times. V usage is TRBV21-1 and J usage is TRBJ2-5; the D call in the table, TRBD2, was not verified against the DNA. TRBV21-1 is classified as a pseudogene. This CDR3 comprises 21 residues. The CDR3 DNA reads TGTGCCAGCAGCAAAGTGGAGAGGAGGGTAGCGGGAGGGCCAACCGGGGAGACCCAGTACTTC. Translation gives CASSKVERRVAGGPTGETQYF.

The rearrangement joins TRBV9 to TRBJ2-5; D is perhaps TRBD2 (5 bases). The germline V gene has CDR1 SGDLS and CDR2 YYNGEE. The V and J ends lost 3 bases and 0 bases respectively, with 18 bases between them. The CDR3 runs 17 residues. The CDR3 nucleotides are TGTGCCAGCAGCGCACAACTAGGCGCCCGGTACCAAGAGACCCAGTACTTC. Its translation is CASSAQLGARYQETQYF.